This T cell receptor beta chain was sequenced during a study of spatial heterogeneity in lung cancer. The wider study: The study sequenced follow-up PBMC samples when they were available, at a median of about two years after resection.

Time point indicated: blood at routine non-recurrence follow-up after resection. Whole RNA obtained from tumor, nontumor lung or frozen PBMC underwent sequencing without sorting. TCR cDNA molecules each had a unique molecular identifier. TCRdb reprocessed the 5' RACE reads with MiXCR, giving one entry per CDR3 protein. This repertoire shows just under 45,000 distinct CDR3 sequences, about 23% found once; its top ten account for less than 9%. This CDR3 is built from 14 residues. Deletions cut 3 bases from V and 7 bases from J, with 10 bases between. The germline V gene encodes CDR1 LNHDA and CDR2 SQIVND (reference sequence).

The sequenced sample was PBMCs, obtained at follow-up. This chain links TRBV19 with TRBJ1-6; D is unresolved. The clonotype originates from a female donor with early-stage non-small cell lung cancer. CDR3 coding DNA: TGTGCCAGTAGTATCGGGCTGCTGAATTCACCCCTCCACTTT. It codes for CASSIGLLNSPLHF. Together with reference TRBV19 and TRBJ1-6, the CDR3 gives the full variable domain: DGGITQSPKYLFRKEGQNVTLSCEQNLNHDAMYWYRQDPGQGLRLIYYSQIVNDFQKGDIAEGYSVSREKKESFPLTVTSAQKNPTAFYLCASSIGLLNSPLHFGNGTRLTVT.